These T cell receptor beta chains were read from a single sample in a study of cytomegalovirus exposure and HLA in healthy donors. TCRdb's table, derived via immunoSEQ multiplex PCR, lists solely in-frame clones and lacks some. The table includes 150,000 to 160,000 clones, about 80% detected once. Sequenced material: PBMCs. The receptors derive from a man under 40 in good health and CMV-seropositive. Both conserved end residues are part of each CDR3. A D gene is named only where the DNA matches it firmly. Clone size is given for some rows only: seen once, a few or many times, or a class if the clone is expanded.

d_call j_call v_call clone_size cdr3_aa cdr3_nt
NA TRBJ2-1 TRBV6-5 NA CASSPRGSYNEQFF TGTGCCAGCAGCCCCCGGGGTTCTTACAATGAGCAGTTCTTC
NA TRBJ1-5 TRBV28 NA CASSLLDRPPQHF TGTGCCAGCAGTTTATTAGACAGACCGCCCCAGCATTTT
NA TRBJ1-1 TRBV4-2 NA CASSPSSQNTEAFF TGTGCCAGTAGCCCTAGCAGTCAGAACACTGAAGCTTTCTTT
TRBD1 TRBJ1-3 TRBV19 NA CASTSTDRTGNTIYF TGTGCCAGTACCTCAACGGACAGGACTGGAAACACCATATATTTT
TRBD2 TRBJ2-7 TRBV28 NA CASSPRTSGRREQYF TGTGCCAGCAGTCCACGGACTAGCGGGAGACGCGAGCAGTACTTC
TRBD2 TRBJ2-1 TRBV6-6 once CASSYVAGGTNEQFF TGTGCCAGCAGTTACGTAGCGGGAGGAACAAATGAGCAGTTCTTC
TRBD2 TRBJ2-7 TRBV27 few CASSLLGSQREGYEQYF TGTGCCAGCAGTTTATTGGGGAGTCAGAGGGAGGGCTACGAGCAGTACTTC
TRBD2 TRBJ2-2 TRBV5-1 NA CASSLAGTSGSSGELFF TGCGCCAGCAGCTTGGCGGGGACTAGCGGGAGTTCCGGGGAGCTGTTTTTT
NA TRBJ2-2 TRBV10-1 NA CASSRGARTGELFF TGCGCCAGCAGTCGGGGGGCGCGCACCGGGGAGCTGTTTTTT
TRBD1 TRBJ1-1 TRBV7-9 NA CASSLDRGPVVAFF TGTGCCAGCAGTCTAGACAGGGGCCCCGTTGTAGCTTTCTTT
TRBD2 TRBJ2-1 TRBV7-3 NA CASSLSSGYSYNEQFF TGTGCCAGCAGCTTAAGTAGCGGGTACTCCTACAATGAGCAGTTCTTC
NA TRBJ1-3 TRBV5-1 NA CASSLQGEHGNTIYF TGCGCCAGCAGCTTACAGGGAGAACATGGAAACACCATATATTTT
TRBD1 TRBJ1-4 TRBV6-6 few CASSWGTDREKLFF TGTGCCAGCAGCTGGGGGACAGATAGGGAAAAACTGTTTTTT
NA TRBJ2-7 TRBV5-1 few CASRSISGSYEQYF TGCGCCAGCAGGTCGATAAGCGGCTCCTACGAGCAGTACTTC
TRBD2 TRBJ2-7 TRBV4-1 NA CASSQDHLGRGGKEQYF TGCGCCAGCAGCCAAGATCACCTGGGACGGGGGGGAAAGGAGCAGTACTTC
TRBD1 TRBJ2-7 TRBV5-1 NA CASSGTGSYEQYF TGCGCCAGCAGCGGGACAGGGAGCTACGAGCAGTACTTC
NA TRBJ2-7 TRBV5-4 NA CASRTDTAYEQYF TGTGCCAGCAGGACGGACACAGCCTACGAGCAGTACTTC
TRBD1 TRBJ1-5 TRBV20-1 few CSAGGQGAQHF TGCAGTGCTGGGGGACAGGGAGCCCAGCATTTT
NA TRBJ2-3 TRBV28 NA CATTPTLGTDTQYF TGTGCCACCACCCCTACCCTAGGCACAGATACGCAGTATTTT
TRBD1 TRBJ2-5 TRBV30 NA CAWSVYRTGGETQYF TGTGCCTGGAGTGTATATCGGACAGGTGGGGAGACCCAGTACTTC
TRBD2 TRBJ2-5 TRBV7-2 NA CASSPGGRQQETQYF TGTGCCAGCTCCCCGGGCGGGAGACAGCAAGAGACCCAGTACTTC
TRBD2 TRBJ2-7 TRBV7-2 NA CASSEGLAYEQYF TGTGCCAGCAGCGAAGGACTAGCGTACGAGCAGTACTTC
TRBD2 TRBJ2-5 TRBV5-4 NA CASSPAGPGTSGEETQYF TGTGCCAGCAGCCCAGCTGGCCCAGGGACTAGCGGAGAAGAGACCCAGTACTTC
NA TRBJ2-1 TRBV9 NA CASSPGVGYNEQFF TGTGCCAGCAGCCCAGGGGTGGGTTACAATGAGCAGTTCTTC
NA TRBJ2-1 TRBV18 NA CASSPPLLSSYNEQFF TGTGCCAGCTCACCACCGCTGTTGAGCTCCTACAATGAGCAGTTCTTC
TRBD2 TRBJ2-1 TRBV2 NA CASSDSGGRLNEQFF TGTGCCAGCAGTGATAGTGGCGGGAGGCTCAATGAGCAGTTCTTC
NA TRBJ2-7 TRBV13 NA CASSYSGGGRRAEQYF TGTGCCAGCAGCTATAGTGGGGGAGGTCGACGAGCCGAGCAGTACTTC
TRBD2 TRBJ2-1 TRBV5-4 NA CASSQKLAGGNNEQFF TGTGCCAGCAGCCAAAAGCTAGCGGGAGGTAACAATGAGCAGTTCTTC
NA TRBJ2-5 TRBV19 NA CASSSQGSFQETQYF TGTGCCAGTAGTTCGCAGGGGTCCTTTCAAGAGACCCAGTACTTC
TRBD2 TRBJ2-7 TRBV27 NA CASSLDSGSVYEQYF TGTGCCAGCAGTTTAGATAGCGGGAGCGTGTACGAGCAGTACTTC
TRBD1 TRBJ1-2 TRBV5-1 NA CASSFGTGGHGYTF TGCGCCAGCAGCTTCGGGACAGGGGGCCATGGCTACACCTTC
NA TRBJ1-1 TRBV28 NA CASSSSVSEAFF TGTGCCAGCAGCTCCTCGGTTTCTGAAGCTTTCTTT
NA TRBJ2-3 TRBV5-8 NA CASSLVGGRGQDTQYF TGTGCCAGCAGCTTGGTAGGAGGTCGTGGCCAGGATACGCAGTATTTT
TRBD1 TRBJ2-7 TRBV29-1 NA CSVVGQTDSYDEQYF TGCAGCGTCGTGGGACAGACAGATTCTTACGACGAGCAGTACTTC
NA TRBJ1-5 TRBV2 NA CASRVRVDNQPQHF TGTGCCAGCCGAGTCAGGGTAGACAATCAGCCCCAGCATTTT
TRBD1 TRBJ1-5 TRBV29-1 NA CSVAGGSGSNQPQHF TGCAGCGTTGCAGGGGGCTCGGGGAGCAATCAGCCCCAGCATTTT
NA TRBJ2-3 TRBV18 NA CASSPPLAHTDTQYF TGTGCCAGCTCACCACCTCTAGCGCACACAGATACGCAGTATTTT
NA TRBJ2-2 TRBV7-6 NA CASSLLTSGTGELFF TGTGCCAGCAGCTTACTGACTAGTGGCACCGGGGAGCTGTTTTTT
TRBD1 TRBJ1-3 TRBV4-2 NA CASSPTSGTEGNTIYF TGTGCCAGCAGCCCAACCTCCGGGACAGAGGGAAACACCATATATTTT
NA TRBJ1-5 TRBV27 NA CASSLSSSNQPQHF TGTGCCAGCAGTTTATCGAGTAGCAATCAGCCCCAGCATTTT
TRBD1 TRBJ2-5 TRBV6-5 NA CASATGELETQYF TGTGCCAGCGCGACAGGGGAGTTAGAGACCCAGTACTTC
NA TRBJ1-5 TRBV5-4 NA CASSQDSANQPQHF TGTGCCAGCAGCCAGGACAGCGCCAATCAGCCCCAGCATTTT
TRBD1 TRBJ2-7 TRBV19 NA CASSLTGTGGYEQYF TGTGCCAGTAGCCTAACCGGGACAGGGGGCTACGAGCAGTACTTC
NA TRBJ1-1 TRBV7-2 NA CASSFQEGTEAFF TGTGCCAGCAGCTTTCAGGAGGGCACTGAAGCTTTCTTT
TRBD2 TRBJ2-1 TRBV27 once CASSYRTSGQWAYNEQFF TGTGCCAGCAGTTACCGGACTAGCGGGCAATGGGCCTACAATGAGCAGTTCTTC
NA TRBJ2-2 TRBV6-5 NA CASGRTGTVTGELFF TGTGCCAGCGGGAGGACCGGGACGGTGACCGGGGAGCTGTTTTTT
NA TRBJ1-3 TRBV14 NA CASSQDTYSGNTIYF TGTGCCAGCAGCCAAGATACCTACTCTGGAAACACCATATATTTT
NA TRBJ2-6 TRBV5-1 NA CASSSRQSGANVLTF TGCGCCAGCAGCTCTCGACAGTCTGGGGCCAACGTCCTGACTTTC
NA TRBJ2-5 TRBV20-1 NA CSAGVGETQYF TGCAGTGCCGGGGTTGGGGAGACCCAGTACTTC
TRBD1 TRBJ1-3 TRBV10-1 NA CASSLTTGQGRGNTIYF TGCGCCAGCAGTTTAACGACGGGACAGGGGAGAGGAAACACCATATATTTT
NA TRBJ2-3 TRBV13 NA CASSGGLRPLDTQYF TGTGCCAGCAGCGGAGGACTTCGCCCTTTAGATACGCAGTATTTT
TRBD1 TRBJ1-1 TRBV6-6 NA CASSYSTGRTEAFF TGTGCCAGCAGTTACTCGACAGGGCGGACTGAAGCTTTCTTT
TRBD2 TRBJ2-2 TRBV7-2 few CASSLGLAGVSGELFF TGTGCCAGCAGCTTAGGGCTAGCGGGAGTATCCGGGGAGCTGTTTTTT
NA TRBJ1-1 TRBV29-1 NA CSVVAGNTEAFF TGCAGCGTTGTCGCGGGTAACACTGAAGCTTTCTTT
TRBD1 TRBJ2-5 TRBV15 few CATSRDSNTGTGVETQYF TGTGCCACCAGCAGGGATTCAAATACCGGGACAGGGGTAGAGACCCAGTACTTC
NA TRBJ2-2 TRBV28 NA CASSFQGTNTGELFF TGTGCCAGCAGTTTCCAGGGTACGAACACCGGGGAGCTGTTTTTT
NA TRBJ2-1 TRBV15 NA CATSRDSGPRNEQFF TGTGCCACCAGCAGAGATAGCGGCCCCCGAAATGAGCAGTTCTTC
TRBD1 TRBJ2-3 TRBV19 few CASSTMNRGPTPNTQYF TGTGCCAGTAGTACCATGAACAGGGGCCCGACACCAAATACGCAGTATTTT
TRBD1 TRBJ2-2 TRBV5-1 NA CASSVTGGSNTGELFF TGCGCCAGCAGCGTCACAGGGGGTTCGAACACCGGGGAGCTGTTTTTT